This T cell receptor beta chain is from a study of cytomegalovirus exposure and HLA in healthy donors. Many counts were recorded for this clone. PCR primers comprised 60 Vbeta and 13 Jbeta primers. Sequencing used immunoSEQ multiplex PCR; TCRdb keeps in-frame clones, though not all of them. Seen here are about 77,000 clones, around three quarters observed once, and the top ten hold around 4.3%. Each donor's status was that of a healthy bone marrow donor. This receptor was identified in a man aged 35-49 years in good health and CMV-seronegative. Source material: PBMCs.

DNA for the CDR3: TGTGCCAGCAGCCCCCGGGACAGGGGGGGCTTAGGAAAACTGTTTTTT. This encodes CASSPRDRGGLGKLFF. This rearrangement joins TRBV5-4 to TRBJ1-4; 11 nucleotides agree with TRBD1. Germline values: CDR1 SGHNT, CDR2 YYREEE (reference sequence). The CDR3 has 16 amino acids. V was clipped by 4 bases and J by 10 bases; unmatched bases: 12.